A single sample gave rise to the 9 T cell receptor beta chains below, sequenced in a study of radiation and T cells in renal cell carcinoma (TCRdb year 2020). The library was obtained by the immunoSEQ multiplex PCR assay. Held by TCRdb, this immuneACCESS table contains in-frame sequences only and omits some clones. Under half of the omission traces to an unresolved V gene where checked; the cause of the rest is unknown. This sample is represented by some 78,000 clones; about nine tenths of them were singletons. In total, the top ten clones hold approximately 6.2% of the sample. In light of the paper, this sample's time point label describes: blood 4 weeks post-SBRT, at nephrectomy. Read against the paper, the sample's treatment or condition label means: 15 Gy SBRT to primary tumor, nephrectomy 4 weeks later. Sequencing used blood, obtained from a patient whose treatment included radiotherapy and nephrectomy. The receptors stem from a woman aged 65 to 85 with renal cell carcinoma.

V is TRBV29-1 and J is TRBJ1-2; a weak D match, TRBD1 (6 bases). V was trimmed by 3 bases and J by 6 bases, leaving 11 bases between them. The CDR3 contains 12 residues. Looked up from germline, CDR1 is SQVTM and CDR2 is ANQGSEA. CDR3 in amino acids: CSVDSGGHGYTF. CDR3 bases: TGCAGCGTTGATTCCGGGGGCCATGGCTACACCTTC.

The chain couples TRBV18 to TRBJ1-3, with TRBD1 as a possible D gene (6 bases). Germline V CDR1 and CDR2: KGHSH, LQKENI. V was shortened by 3 bases and J by 4 bases, with 10 bases between the two germline ends. This CDR3 is 14 amino acids long. This CDR3 reads CASSPQGPGNTIYF. CDR3 DNA: TGTGCCAGCTCACCTCAGGGGCCCGGAAACACCATATATTTT. Variable domain in full (rest from reference TRBV18 and TRBJ1-3): NAGVMQNPRHLVRRRGQEARLRCSPMKGHSHVYWYRQLPEEGLKFMVYLQKENIIDESGMPKERFSAEFPKEGPSILRIQQVVRGDSAAYFCASSPQGPGNTIYFGEGSWLTVV.

This chain joins TRBV7-8 and TRBJ2-3, with 7 bases that match TRBD2. Germline V gene lookup returns CDR1 SGHVS and CDR2 FQNEAQ. The CDR3 length is 16 residues. Trimming took 5 bases from V and 5 from J; bases not matched to a gene: 13. The CDR3 coding sequence is TGTGCCAGCAGCGCAAACCGCCTTCCGGGGGGAGATACGCAGTATTTT. Amino acid sequence: CASSANRLPGGDTQYF. The full variable domain, with the rest looked up from reference TRBV7-8 and TRBJ2-3, is GAGVSQSPRYKVAKRGQDVALRCDPISGHVSLFWYQQALGQGPEFLTYFQNEAQLDKSGLPSDRFFAERPEGSVSTLKIQRTQQEDSAVYLCASSANRLPGGDTQYFGPGTRLTVL.

This clone was seen just once. The chain combines TRBV11-3 with TRBJ2-1, with D uncertain. CDR3 size: 11 residues. With 2 bases removed from V and 6 bases from J, the gap between germline ends came to 2 bases. Germline CDR1 SGHNT, CDR2 YENEEA. The CDR3 region is CASSLLNEQFF. CDR3 DNA sequence: TGTGCCAGCAGCTTACTCAATGAGCAGTTCTTC.

This chain uses TRBV11-3 with TRBJ1-4; TRBD1 might be the D (6 bases). The V gene's germline CDR1 is SGHNT and CDR2 YENEEA. This CDR3 spans 14 amino acids. The V gene lost 5 bases and the J gene lost 3 bases, with 10 bases spanning the gap. The CDR3 DNA is TGTGCCAGCAGCCCACCAGGGGCTAATGAAAAACTGTTTTTT. Translated: CASSPPGANEKLFF.

The chain employs TRBV6-1 and TRBJ1-5, with TRBD1 matching 7 bases. This CDR3 spans 15 amino acids. Losses at the gene ends were 4 bases for V and 6 bases for J; bases not matched to a gene: 9. Germline loops: CDR1 MNHNS, CDR2 SASEGT. The CDR3 nucleotides are TGTGCCAGCAGTGGATCAGGGGGGGGGTCTCAGCCCCAGCATTTT. Translation gives CASSGSGGGSQPQHF.

The chain joins TRBV6-5 to TRBJ1-2, with 7 bases fitting TRBD1. The length of the CDR3 is 14 residues. Per the germline V gene, CDR1 is MNHEY and CDR2 is SVGAGI. The V segment lost 6 bases and the J segment 3 bases; nucleotides outside the gene matches: 7. CDR3 DNA: TGTGCCAGCAGCCCCGACAGGGTGTACTATGGCTACACCTTC. Translation: CASSPDRVYYGYTF.

This chain joins TRBV7-2 and TRBJ2-7, with 8 bases lining up with TRBD2. The CDR3 has 15 residues. The J segment lost 0 bases and the V segment lost 5 bases, leaving 6 bases of the junction unmatched. Looked up from germline, CDR1 is SGHTA and CDR2 is FQGNSA. CDR3 in DNA: TGTGCCAGCAGCATTACTAGCGGAAGCTCCTACGAGCAGTACTTC. It codes for CASSITSGSSYEQYF.

The chain employs TRBV28 and TRBJ2-7; no reliable D call. CDR1 is MDHEN, CDR2 SYDVKM, per germline. V lost 7 bases and J lost 2, with 6 bases in between. The CDR3 contains 11 residues. This CDR3 is CASTIAYEQYF. The CDR3 nucleotides read TGTGCCAGCACCATCGCCTACGAGCAGTACTTC.